This T cell receptor (beta chain) was sequenced during a study of control samples from healthy donors and cancer patients. Produced via immunoSEQ multiplex PCR; TCRdb's table is partial and in-frame only. The table lists around 170,000 clones, around nine tenths of them singletons. V gave up 1 base and J gave up 0 bases, with 20 bases separating them. Germline values: CDR1 SGHTA, CDR2 FQGTGA. The CDR3 length is 19 residues. The source material was blood. This chain joins TRBV7-3 and TRBJ2-3, with D hard to call. The TCR sequence derives from a man aged 25-45 years in good health. The CDR3 protein is CASSLRGASAFTSTDTQYF. CDR3 in DNA: TGTGCCAGCAGCTTAAGAGGTGCGTCAGCCTTCACTAGCACAGATACGCAGTATTTT.